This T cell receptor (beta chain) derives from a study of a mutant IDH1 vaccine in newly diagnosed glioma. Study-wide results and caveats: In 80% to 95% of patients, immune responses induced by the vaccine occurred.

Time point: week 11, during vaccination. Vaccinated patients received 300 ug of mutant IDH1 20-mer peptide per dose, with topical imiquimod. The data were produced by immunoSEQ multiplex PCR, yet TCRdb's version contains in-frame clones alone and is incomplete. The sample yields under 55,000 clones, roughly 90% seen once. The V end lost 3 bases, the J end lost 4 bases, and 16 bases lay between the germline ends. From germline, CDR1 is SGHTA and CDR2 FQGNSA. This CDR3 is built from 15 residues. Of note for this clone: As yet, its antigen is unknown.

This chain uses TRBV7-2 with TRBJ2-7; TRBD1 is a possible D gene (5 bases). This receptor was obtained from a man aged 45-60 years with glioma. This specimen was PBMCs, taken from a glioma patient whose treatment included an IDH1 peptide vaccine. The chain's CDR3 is CASSFQGDQFYEQYF. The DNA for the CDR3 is TGTGCCAGCAGCTTTCAGGGTGATCAATTTTACGAGCAGTACTTC.